This T cell receptor beta chain derives from a study of control samples from healthy donors and cancer patients (dated by TCRdb to the early 2020s). The library relied on the immunoSEQ multiplex PCR assay. Not all clones reach the TCRdb copy of this immuneACCESS table, which keeps in-frame sequences only. Checked studies attribute under half of the gap to unresolved V genes and leave the rest unexplained. The sample table lists around 100,000 clones, roughly nine tenths of them with a count of one. The ten largest clones add up to 18% of the sample. Worth noting for this clone: The antigen it recognizes is unknown. No clone much larger than this one lies a single base away; base qualities are absent.

The CDR3 has 17 amino acids, counting the end cysteine and phenylalanine. Only the CDR3 DNA is retained, 51 bases long and in frame from the first base. V is clipped by 4 bases and J by 0 bases, and the sequence between their germline boundaries is 16 bases long. CDR1 and CDR2, looked up from the germline V gene, are MGHRA and YSYEKL. Source material: blood. This clonotype was obtained from a woman aged 45-65 years in good health. The chain was built from TRBV4-1 and TRBJ2-1, and possibly TRBD2, on 6 matching bases. The CDR3 here reads CASSRVPLAYSYNEQFF. The sequenced DNA: TGCGCCAGCAGCCGCGTCCCCCTAGCGTACTCCTACAATGAGCAGTTCTTC.